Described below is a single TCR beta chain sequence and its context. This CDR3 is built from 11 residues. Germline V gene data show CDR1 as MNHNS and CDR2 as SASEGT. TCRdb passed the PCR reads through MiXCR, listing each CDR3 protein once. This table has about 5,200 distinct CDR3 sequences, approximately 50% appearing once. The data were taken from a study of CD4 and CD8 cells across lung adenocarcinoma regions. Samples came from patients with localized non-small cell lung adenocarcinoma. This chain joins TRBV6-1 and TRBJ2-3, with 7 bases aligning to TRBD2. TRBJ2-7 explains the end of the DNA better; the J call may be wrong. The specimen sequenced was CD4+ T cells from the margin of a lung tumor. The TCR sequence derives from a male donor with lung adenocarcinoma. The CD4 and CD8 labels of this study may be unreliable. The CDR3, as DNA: TGTGCCAGCAGGGGGGGGAATGAGCAGTACTTC. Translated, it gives CASRGGNEQYF.